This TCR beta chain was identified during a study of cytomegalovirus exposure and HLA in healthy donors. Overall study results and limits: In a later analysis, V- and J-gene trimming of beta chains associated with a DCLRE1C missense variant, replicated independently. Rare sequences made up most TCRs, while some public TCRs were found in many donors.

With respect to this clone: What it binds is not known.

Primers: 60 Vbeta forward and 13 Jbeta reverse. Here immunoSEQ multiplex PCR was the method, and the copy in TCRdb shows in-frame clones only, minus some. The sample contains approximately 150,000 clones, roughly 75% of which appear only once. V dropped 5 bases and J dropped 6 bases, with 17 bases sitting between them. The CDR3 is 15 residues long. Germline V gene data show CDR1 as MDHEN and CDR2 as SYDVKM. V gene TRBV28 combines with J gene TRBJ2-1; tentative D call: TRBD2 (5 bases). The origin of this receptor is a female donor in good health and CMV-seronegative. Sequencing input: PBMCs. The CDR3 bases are TGTGCCAGCAGTAACCGTCGGGGTTACGGCAATGAGCAGTTCTTC. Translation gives CASSNRRGYGNEQFF.